The clone carrying this T cell receptor beta chain was seen a few times. Its target is unknown. MiXCR was run by TCRdb on the 5' RACE reads, yielding one entry per CDR3 protein. The data contain about 890,000 distinct CDR3 sequences, 10% to 15% of them singletons. The data originate from a study of identical twins. Healthy Caucasians provided all donations. This CDR3 comprises 16 residues. Trimming took 4 bases from V and 0 from J; bases not matched to a gene: 3. The germline CDR1 and CDR2 sequences are SQVTM and ANQGSEA. Study results and caveats: Monozygotic twin pairs showed more out-of-frame TCR alpha sharing than models estimated. It was possible that invariant MAIT and iNKT cells partly confounded the zero-insertion analyses.

The same specimen was also included in a second study, on yellow fever vaccine responses in identical twins.

The origin of this receptor is a woman aged 18-29 years in good health. Sequenced material: PBMCs. This chain links TRBV29-1 with TRBJ2-2; 12 positions agree with TRBD2. In DNA, the CDR3 is TGCAGCGTTGCCCGACTAGCGGGGGCGAACACCGGGGAGCTGTTTTTT. This gives the protein CSVARLAGANTGELFF.